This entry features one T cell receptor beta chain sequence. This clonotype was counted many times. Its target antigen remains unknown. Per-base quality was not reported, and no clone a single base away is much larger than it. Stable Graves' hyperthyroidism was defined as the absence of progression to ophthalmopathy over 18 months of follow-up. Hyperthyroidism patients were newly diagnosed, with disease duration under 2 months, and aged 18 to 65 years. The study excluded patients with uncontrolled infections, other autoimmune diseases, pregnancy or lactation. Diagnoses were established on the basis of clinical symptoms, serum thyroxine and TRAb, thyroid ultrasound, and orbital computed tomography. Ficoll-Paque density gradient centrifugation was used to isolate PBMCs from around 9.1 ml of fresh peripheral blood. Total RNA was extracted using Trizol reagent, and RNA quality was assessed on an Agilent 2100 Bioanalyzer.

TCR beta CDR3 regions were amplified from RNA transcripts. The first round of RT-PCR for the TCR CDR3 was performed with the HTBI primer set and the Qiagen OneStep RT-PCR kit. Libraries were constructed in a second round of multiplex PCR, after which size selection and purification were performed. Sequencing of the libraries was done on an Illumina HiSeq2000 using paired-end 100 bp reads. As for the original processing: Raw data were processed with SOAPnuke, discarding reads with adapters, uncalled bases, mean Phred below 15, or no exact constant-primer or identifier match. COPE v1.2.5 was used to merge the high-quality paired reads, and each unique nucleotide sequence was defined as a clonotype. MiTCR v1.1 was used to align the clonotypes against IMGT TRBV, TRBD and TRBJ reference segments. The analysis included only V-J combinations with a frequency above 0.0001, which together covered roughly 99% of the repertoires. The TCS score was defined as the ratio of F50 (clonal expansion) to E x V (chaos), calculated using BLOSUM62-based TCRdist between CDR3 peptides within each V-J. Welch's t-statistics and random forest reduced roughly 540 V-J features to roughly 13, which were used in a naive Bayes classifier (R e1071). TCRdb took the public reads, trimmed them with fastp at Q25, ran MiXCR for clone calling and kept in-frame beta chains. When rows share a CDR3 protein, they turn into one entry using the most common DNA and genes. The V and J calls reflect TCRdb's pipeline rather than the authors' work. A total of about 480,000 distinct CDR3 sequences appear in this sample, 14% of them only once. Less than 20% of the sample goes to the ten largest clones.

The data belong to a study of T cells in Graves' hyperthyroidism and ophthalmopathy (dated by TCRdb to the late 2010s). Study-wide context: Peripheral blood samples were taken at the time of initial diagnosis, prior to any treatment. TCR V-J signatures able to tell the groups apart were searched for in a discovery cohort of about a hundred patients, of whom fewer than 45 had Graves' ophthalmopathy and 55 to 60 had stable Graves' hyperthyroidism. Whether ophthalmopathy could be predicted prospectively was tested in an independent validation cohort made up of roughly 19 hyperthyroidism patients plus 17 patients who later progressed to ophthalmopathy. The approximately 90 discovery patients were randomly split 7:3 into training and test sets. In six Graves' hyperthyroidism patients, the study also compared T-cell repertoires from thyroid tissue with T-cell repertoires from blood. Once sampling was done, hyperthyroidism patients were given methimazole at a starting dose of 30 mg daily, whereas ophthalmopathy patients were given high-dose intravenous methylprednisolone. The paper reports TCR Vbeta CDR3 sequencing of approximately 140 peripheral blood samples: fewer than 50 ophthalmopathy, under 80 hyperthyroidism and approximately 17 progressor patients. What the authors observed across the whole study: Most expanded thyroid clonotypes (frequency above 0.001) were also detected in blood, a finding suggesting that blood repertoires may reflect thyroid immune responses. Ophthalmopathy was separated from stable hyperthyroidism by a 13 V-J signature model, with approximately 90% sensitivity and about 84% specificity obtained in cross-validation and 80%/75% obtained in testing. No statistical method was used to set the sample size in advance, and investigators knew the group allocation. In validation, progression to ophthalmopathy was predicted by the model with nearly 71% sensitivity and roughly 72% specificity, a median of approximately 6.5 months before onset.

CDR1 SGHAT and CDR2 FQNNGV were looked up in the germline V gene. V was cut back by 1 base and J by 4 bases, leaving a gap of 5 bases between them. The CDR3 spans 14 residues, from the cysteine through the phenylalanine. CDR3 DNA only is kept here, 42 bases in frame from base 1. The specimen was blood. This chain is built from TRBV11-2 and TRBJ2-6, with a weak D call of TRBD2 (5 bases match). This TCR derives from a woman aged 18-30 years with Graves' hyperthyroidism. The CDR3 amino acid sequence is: CASSLGRGANVLTF. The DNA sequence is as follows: TGTGCCAGCAGCTTAGGGAGGGGGGCCAACGTCCTGACTTTC.